This TCR beta chain was identified in a study of PD-L1 blockade in urothelial cancer. Study summary: From 2014, patients received atezolizumab, given as 1,200 mg intravenously every 3 weeks. Analysis of the blood was performed 3 weeks (second dose) and 6 weeks after treatment start. Study results and limitations: Tumor-linked clones in blood grew more by 3 weeks in durable-benefit patients.

Data came from immunoSEQ multiplex PCR; TCRdb stores just in-frame clones and leaves some out. The repertoire includes 50,000 to 75,000 clones, roughly four fifths of them detected once, and 1.6% sits in the top ten. This clone was detected only a few times. Its antigen is currently unknown. Per germline, CDR1 LNHDA and CDR2 SQIVND (reference sequence). V lost 5 bases and J lost 1; bases outside the gene matches: 10. The CDR3 runs 16 residues. Time point specified: pretreatment peripheral blood. This specimen consisted of PBMCs, obtained around atezolizumab (anti-PD-L1) treatment. This chain uses TRBV19 with TRBJ2-7; 8 nucleotides agree with TRBD1. The TCR sequence derives from a man between 65 and 79 years old with urothelial cancer. The CDR3 DNA is TGTGCCAGTAGTCAGCGCAGGACAGGGAGATCCTACGAGCAGTACTTC. It is translated as CASSQRRTGRSYEQYF. Variable domain in full (rest from reference TRBV19 and TRBJ2-7): DGGITQSPKYLFRKEGQNVTLSCEQNLNHDAMYWYRQDPGQGLRLIYYSQIVNDFQKGDIAEGYSVSREKKESFPLTVTSAQKNPTAFYLCASSQRRTGRSYEQYFGPGTRLTVT.